This TCR beta chain was identified in a study of blood T cells in healthy people across ages. Points from the study as a whole: Long-lived and aged donors differed, with more naive CD4+ cells and higher diversity in the long-lived. TCR beta diversity was tightly associated with the proportion of naive T cells. The lack of PBMC sorting stopped any conclusive naive versus antigen-experienced comparison. Per million T cells, TCR beta diversity dropped about linearly as age rose.

Together with a sample-barcoded 5' primer, a J-beta primer mix was included in a second PCR lasting about 6 to 11 cycles. TCRdb called the 5' RACE reads again in MiXCR, with one record for every CDR3 protein. Among about 1.8 million distinct CDR3 sequences, around half were seen once, and the ten largest hold over 2%. Turning to this clonotype: Its antigen is not identified.

The germline CDR1 and CDR2 sequences are MNHEY and SMNVEV (reference sequence). Deletions cut 9 bases from V and 0 bases from J, with 14 bases between. This CDR3 has 14 residues. The sample comprised blood. The sequence came from a woman in her thirties or forties in good health. The chain links TRBV27 to TRBJ1-1; D ambiguous. CDR3 sequence: CASSGSSVNTEAFF. In DNA, the CDR3 is TGTGCCAGTTCGGGGTCCTCTGTGAACACTGAAGCTTTCTTT.